This is a list of T cell receptor beta chains from one sample in a study of technical replicates of blood from several donors. Using immunoSEQ multiplex PCR, the repertoire was profiled, and TCRdb retains in-frame clones only, with some absent. The sample yields tens of thousands of clones, roughly 89% seen once. The sequencing sample was made of T cells isolated from PBMCs. The source of these receptors is a human donor in good health. Each CDR3 is given with its conserved first and last residue. D genes are given only for firm matches. Only some rows state a clone size, as once, few, many or a class for expanded clones.

>TRBD2|TRBJ2-3|-|TRBV19
TGTGCCAGTACCGGGGATTTAGCGGGACCTAGGGGCACAGATACGCAGTATTTT
CASTGDLAGPRGTDTQYF
>TRBD2|TRBJ2-3|-|TRBV7-2
TGTGCCAGCAGCTTTTTAGCGGGTAGCACAGATACGCAGTATTTT
CASSFLAGSTDTQYF
>TRBD2|TRBJ2-7|-|TRBV2
TGTGCCAGCAGTGGACTAGCGGGAGTCTACGAGCAGTACTTC
CASSGLAGVYEQYF
>-|TRBJ2-1|once|TRBV7-2
TGTGCCAGCAGCAGGGACACCCTCGGTGAGCAGTTCTTC
CASSRDTLGEQFF
>TRBD1|TRBJ1-5|-|TRBV7-2
TGTGCCAGCAGCTTAGCCGACAGGGATCAGCCCCAGCATTTT
CASSLADRDQPQHF
>-|TRBJ2-2|-|TRBV6-5
TGTGCCAGCAGTAAGAGTACCGGGGAGCTGTTTTTT
CASSKSTGELFF
>TRBD1|TRBJ2-1|-|TRBV6-1
TGTGCCAGCAGCCCTGGGACAGGGGGCTACAATGAGCAGTTCTTC
CASSPGTGGYNEQFF
>TRBD1|TRBJ1-1|-|TRBV11-3
TGTGCCAGCAGGAACAGGGGCGGAAACACTGAAGCTTTCTTT
CASRNRGGNTEAFF
>-|TRBJ1-5|-|TRBV6-1
TGTGCCAGCAGTGAAAGCAGCAGGGCTCAGCCCCAGCATTTT
CASSESSRAQPQHF
>TRBD1|TRBJ1-5|-|TRBV7-2
TGTGCCAGGACCCTGGGACAGGGAGATGATCAGCCCCAGCATTTT
CARTLGQGDDQPQHF
>-|TRBJ1-2|-|TRBV6-1
TGTGCCAGCAGTGAAAGGGAGCGTGGCTACACCTTC
CASSERERGYTF
>-|TRBJ2-7|-|TRBV13
TGTGCCAGCAGCTTAAGCAGGTCCGCCTACGAGCAGTACTTC
CASSLSRSAYEQYF
>-|TRBJ1-1|-|TRBV11-3
TGTGCCAGCAGCTTGGGGACTAACACTGAAGCTTTCTTT
CASSLGTNTEAFF
>TRBD1|TRBJ2-7|-|TRBV19
TGTGCCAGTAGTATAGATCTTGAGACAGGGGCGTACGAGCAGTACTTC
CASSIDLETGAYEQYF
>-|TRBJ1-4|-|TRBV11-3
TGTGCCAGCAGCTTTTATTACAGGGATCATGGAAATGAAAAACTGTTTTTT
CASSFYYRDHGNEKLFF
>-|TRBJ1-5|-|TRBV25-1
TGTGCCAGCAGTGGGACACATAGCAATCAGCCCCAGCATTTT
CASSGTHSNQPQHF
>-|TRBJ2-2|-|TRBV5-1
TGCGCCAGCAGCTTGGTTACAGTGGGCACCGGGGAGCTGTTTTTT
CASSLVTVGTGELFF
>TRBD1|TRBJ2-3|-|TRBV19
TGTGCCAGTAGCCCGAGAAACAGGGGAGATACGCAGTATTTT
CASSPRNRGDTQYF
>-|TRBJ2-1|-|TRBV14
TGTGCCAGCAGCCCTTACAGGGACGGGTTCAATGAGCAGTTCTTC
CASSPYRDGFNEQFF
>TRBD1|TRBJ2-7|-|TRBV19
TGTGCCAGTAGTATAGGCACAGGGGTCGGATCCTACGAGCAGTACTTC
CASSIGTGVGSYEQYF
>TRBD2|TRBJ2-1|-|TRBV7-2
TGTGCCAGCAGCTTAGGGGGACTAGCGGGAGGGTACAATGAGCAGTTCTTC
CASSLGGLAGGYNEQFF
>TRBD1|TRBJ2-7|-|TRBV5-4
TGTGCCAGCAGCCCCGAGGGGGGACAGGGTACCTACGAGCAGTACTTC
CASSPEGGQGTYEQYF
>TRBD2|TRBJ2-1|-|TRBV30
TGTGCCTGGAGTATTCTGGGACTAGTCTGGAATGAGCAGTTCTTC
CAWSILGLVWNEQFF
>-|TRBJ2-5|-|TRBV4-1
TGCGCCAGCAGCCAAAGGACAGGGAGGGGAGAGACCCAGTACTTC
CASSQRTGRGETQYF
>TRBD1|TRBJ2-7|-|TRBV9
TGTGCCAGCAGCGTAGCCGGGACAGCCTACGAGCAGTACTTC
CASSVAGTAYEQYF
>TRBD1|TRBJ2-4|-|TRBV5-4
TGTGCCAGCAGCTTGGCCGTCGGACAGGACGGCGCCAAAAACATTCAGTACTTC
CASSLAVGQDGAKNIQYF
>-|TRBJ2-7|once|TRBV6-5
TGTGCCAGCAGTTACTCAGATACTAGAGAAGCGTACTTC
CASSYSDTREAYF
>-|TRBJ1-5|-|TRBV28
TGTGCCACTGCAGGACAGCCATATCAGCCCCAGCATTTT
CATAGQPYQPQHF
>-|TRBJ2-2|-|TRBV7-3
TGTGCCAGCAGCTTACTCGCGGACACCGGGGAGCTGTTTTTT
CASSLLADTGELFF
>-|TRBJ1-4|-|TRBV28
TGTGCCAGCAGTTTACTAAGGCAGGTTAATGAAAAACTGTTTTTT
CASSLLRQVNEKLFF
>-|TRBJ1-1|-|TRBV27
TGTGCCAGCAGTTTGTGGCGGGACACTGAAGCTTTCTTT
CASSLWRDTEAFF
>-|TRBJ1-2|-|TRBV4-2
TGTGCCAGCAGCCAAGAGGATCCGGGGGTTTATGGCTACACCTTC
CASSQEDPGVYGYTF
>-|TRBJ2-3|-|TRBV29-1
TGCAGCCCTGTTTTTGTGGGGAGGAGAGATACGCAGTATTTT
CSPVFVGRRDTQYF
>TRBD1|TRBJ1-1|-|TRBV6-1
TGTGCCAGCAGTGAACCCCCGACAGGGATTATGAACACTGAAGCTTTCTTT
CASSEPPTGIMNTEAFF
>-|TRBJ1-2|-|TRBV2
TGTGCCAGCATTCCGGGAGTGGATGGCTACACCTTC
CASIPGVDGYTF
>-|TRBJ2-7|-|TRBV5-1
TGCGCCAGCAGCTTGAGGCGGGACGAGCAGTACTTC
CASSLRRDEQYF
>TRBD1|TRBJ1-4|-|TRBV6-5
TGTGCCAGCAGTCCCCAGGGGGCTTATGAAAAACTGTTTTTT
CASSPQGAYEKLFF